This TCR beta chain was observed in a study of T cell repertoires in cytomegalovirus infection. For the study at large: Use of recently identified HLA-C-restricted and well-studied HLA-B-restricted CMV epitopes was part of the study. Public TCR beta signatures provided an indication of both CMV infection and a matching HLA type.

Germline loops: CDR1 SGHRS, CDR2 YFSETQ. V was trimmed by 2 bases and J by 4 bases, leaving 19 bases between them. This CDR3 comprises 16 residues. The study, taken as a whole, reports: Ex vivo responses were dominated by HLA-C-restricted CMV-specific TCR beta clonotypes. Using cumulative public TCR beta family frequency, the authors identified those who carried CMV together with the relevant HLA.

Worth noting for this clonotype: Its antigen is undetermined.

TCRdb redid the calling of the reads with MiXCR, one entry per CDR3 protein. The sample shows hundreds of thousands of distinct CDR3 sequences, 30% to 40% of them seen only once. The chain combines TRBV5-1 with TRBJ2-7; D unresolved. This clonotype was obtained from a human donor in good health (CMV status not recorded). Some clones in this sample may be carry-over from other donors' samples. The source material was cultured CD8+ T cells from PBMCs, sampled from culture after CMV antigen stimulation. CDR3 sequence: CASSLDPGPLTYEQYF. The CDR3 DNA follows: TGCGCCAGCAGCTTAGATCCTGGGCCATTGACATACGAGCAGTACTTC. Drawing the rest from reference TRBV5-1 and TRBJ2-7, the complete variable domain is KAGVTQTPRYLIKTRGQQVTLSCSPISGHRSVSWYQQTPGQGLQFLFEYFSETQRNKGNFPGRFSGRQFSNSRSEMNVSTLELGDSALYLCASSLDPGPLTYEQYFGPGTRLTVT.